These 12 T cell receptor beta chains originate from one sample sequenced in a study of spatial heterogeneity in lung cancer. TCRdb itself ran the 5' RACE reads through MiXCR, one entry per CDR3 protein. The table shows just under 95,000 distinct CDR3 sequences, with roughly 12% occurring only once. Time point described: sample taken at primary tumor resection. In each case, whole RNA from tumor, nontumor lung or frozen PBMC was sequenced unsorted. This material consisted of PBMCs, taken at surgery. These receptors came from a male donor with early-stage non-small cell lung cancer.

This clonotype was found many times. The chain uses TRBV7-2 and TRBJ2-2; no firm D call. Germline V gives CDR1 SGHTA, CDR2 FQGNSA. The CDR3 is 15 residues long. V gave up 4 bases and J gave up 4 bases, with 13 bases separating them. CDR3 bases: TGTGCCAGCAGCTCATCCTCACCCTCCACCGGGGAGCTGTTTTTT. Translating it yields CASSSSSPSTGELFF.

This clonotype was observed a few times. V and J are TRBV9 and TRBJ1-6; 7 nucleotides agree with TRBD1. The CDR3 spans 15 residues. Germline V gene sequence: CDR1 SGDLS, CDR2 YYNGEE. V was pared by 4 bases and J by 5 bases, with 6 bases of the junction left unmatched. CDR3: CASSPDRANNSPLHF. The CDR3 DNA is TGTGCCAGCAGCCCAGACAGGGCAAATAATTCACCCCTCCACTTT.

This clonotype showed up just a few times. The chain is built from TRBV14 and TRBJ2-7; D is undetermined. The CDR3 runs to 14 residues. Trimming took 3 bases from V and 3 from J, leaving 12 bases between them. The germline V gene has CDR1 SGHDN and CDR2 FVKESK. DNA of the CDR3: TGTGCCAGCAGCCATCAGTCCGTTTACTACGAGCAGTACTTC. It is translated as CASSHQSVYYEQYF.

This clonotype has just a few counts. This chain joins TRBV19 and TRBJ2-1; 10 bases line up with TRBD1. V dropped 5 bases and J dropped 2; count of bases not matched to a gene: 3. In germline, CDR1 is LNHDA, CDR2 SQIVND (reference sequence). The CDR3 sequence is 15 residues long. The CDR3 DNA is TGTGCCAGTAGTTCGACAGGGGGCGCCTACAATGAGCAGTTCTTC. Amino acids: CASSSTGGAYNEQFF.

The chain couples TRBV10-3 to TRBJ2-7; TRBD1 matches 9 bases. The CDR3 has 17 residues. The junction had 8 bases not matched to a gene; V was cut back by 2 bases and J by 0 bases. The germline V gene has CDR1 ENHRY and CDR2 SYGVKD. CDR3 sequence (DNA): TGTGCCATCAGTGAGCTGACCGGGACAGGGAGCTCCTACGAGCAGTACTTC. Protein product: CAISELTGTGSSYEQYF.

CDR3 nucleotide sequence: TGTGCCATCAGCGAAAGTATGAAAACCGAGCAGTACTTC. This sequence encodes CAISESMKTEQYF. The chain uses TRBV10-3 and TRBJ2-7; D ambiguous. The CDR3 contains 13 residues. Trimming cost V 6 bases and J 6 bases, with 15 bases left between them. CDR1 and CDR2 from the germline V gene are ENHRY and SYGVKD.

This sequence joins TRBV5-1 and TRBJ2-5, with D possibly being TRBD1 (5 bases). V lost 1 base and J 2 bases, leaving 9 bases between the germline ends. Germline loops: CDR1 SGHRS, CDR2 YFSETQ. The CDR3 sequence is 14 residues long. CDR3 protein: CASSLFSGQETQYF. In nucleotides, the CDR3 is TGCGCCAGCAGCTTGTTTTCAGGGCAAGAGACCCAGTACTTC.

This clonotype was recorded at least ten times. The V and J genes are TRBV10-3 and TRBJ2-3, with D tentatively TRBD1 (6 bases). This CDR3 comprises 16 residues. Per the germline V gene, CDR1 is ENHRY and CDR2 is SYGVKD. Between the trimmed V and J ends, which lost 5 bases and 4 bases, there was a span of 19 bases. CDR3 coding DNA: TGTGCCATCAGTCCCAGTTGGGGCAGGGGCTCAGATACGCAGTATTTT. Residues: CAISPSWGRGSDTQYF.

In its sample, this clonotype was seen a few times. The V gene is TRBV25-1, the J gene TRBJ2-2; D remains ambiguous. The germline gives CDR1 MGHDK, CDR2 SYGVNS. V shed 3 bases and J shed 4 bases, with 12 bases lying between them. The CDR3 consists of 15 residues. The CDR3 nucleotides read TGTGCCAGCAGTGAGGTTGGCCCCTTCACCGGGGAGCTGTTTTTT. Translated: CASSEVGPFTGELFF.

This chain uses TRBV7-9 with TRBJ2-1, with TRBD1 identical over 8 bases. V was clipped by 6 bases and J by 9 bases; unmatched bases: 7. Germline CDR1 SEHNR, CDR2 FQNEAQ (reference sequence). CDR3 length equals 13 residues. CDR3: CASRRQGSLEQFF. Written as DNA, the CDR3 is TGTGCCAGCAGGCGACAGGGGAGCCTTGAGCAGTTCTTC.

CDR3 protein: CASSGTGVSNQPQHF. The DNA of the CDR3 is TGTGCCAGCTCCGGGACAGGGGTTAGCAATCAGCCCCAGCATTTT. V gene TRBV18 combines with J gene TRBJ1-5, with 10 bases identical to TRBD1. The CDR3 has 15 amino acids. Losses at the gene ends were 6 bases for V and 0 bases for J; bases not matched to a gene: 2. CDR1 is KGHSH and CDR2 is LQKENI in the germline V gene.

This clonotype was counted a few times. The rearrangement uses TRBV7-2 and TRBJ1-6; a weak D match, TRBD1 (5 bases). Germline CDR1 reads SGHTA; CDR2 reads FQGNSA. V dropped 5 bases and J dropped 7 bases, with 24 bases sitting between them. The CDR3 has 18 amino acids. The CDR3 loop reads CASSPFLRGNWGNSPLHF. CDR3 coding DNA: TGTGCCAGCAGCCCTTTCCTAAGAGGGAATTGGGGGAATTCACCCCTCCACTTT.